The clone carrying this T cell receptor (beta chain) was counted ten times or more. Its target is unknown. The data were taken from a study of regulatory T cells in long-lasting Graves disease. Background on the study: Less than 3 months of antithyroid drugs had been taken by newly diagnosed Graves' patients. Study-wide findings and caveats: Thyroid tissue went unstudied; only peripheral blood was examined.

Assembly of TCR beta libraries relied on iRepertoire HTBI primers together with Arm-PCR of CDR3 regions. One entry per CDR3 protein, called by TCRdb with MiXCR from the multiplex PCR reads. The sample consists of 500,000 or so distinct CDR3 sequences, under 20% of them appearing once. Time point of the sample: newly diagnosed GD, antithyroid drugs for less than 3 months. Researchers made the TCR library from RNA that was extracted from PBMCs. The J segment lost 4 bases and the V segment lost 4 bases, leaving 8 bases of the junction unmatched. Per the germline V gene, CDR1 is MDHEN and CDR2 is SYDVKM. The CDR3 totals 15 residues. A further study also used this sample, focusing on T cells in Graves' hyperthyroidism and ophthalmopathy. Turning to that study: A first-round RT-PCR of the TCR CDR3 used the HTBI primer set.

The sequence was collected from a middle-aged man with Graves disease. The V and J genes are TRBV28 and TRBJ2-7; TRBD2 matches 9 bases. Material: peripheral blood mononuclear cells (PBMCs), obtained at new diagnosis, from a patient treated with antithyroid drugs. Written as DNA, the CDR3 is TGTGCCAGCAGTTCAGTAGCGGGAGCTATATACGAGCAGTACTTC. Encoded protein: CASSSVAGAIYEQYF. The full variable domain, its missing parts supplied by reference TRBV28 and TRBJ2-7, is DVKVTQSSRYLVKRTGEKVFLECVQDMDHENMFWYRQDPGLGLRLIYFSYDVKMKEKGDIPEGYSVSREKKERFSLILESASTNQTSMYLCASSSVAGAIYEQYFGPGTRLTVT.